This TCR beta chain was sequenced during a study of shared clonotypes between healthy human individuals. Study-wide findings and caveats: For naive CD4 cells, 4% to 5% of clonotypes were shared across four donors. Clonotype sharing levels among donors were expected to vary with sequencing depth. A generally larger estimated richness was seen in naive subsets than in memory subsets.

Profiling relied on immunoSEQ multiplex PCR, and the TCRdb table lists in-frame clones only, not all of them. The table lists roughly 1,500,000 clones, approximately 98.5% of them singletons. In regard to this clone: No antigen is known for it.

Germline CDR1 SGHRS, CDR2 YFSETQ. Unmatched junction bases numbered 10, after V lost 4 bases and J lost 7 bases. This CDR3 contains 14 residues. The study separated CD4+ cells into CD45RA+ naive and CD45RA-negative memory subsets. This clonotype was sampled from a man under 40 in good health. This chain uses TRBV5-1 with TRBJ2-5; 7 bases fit TRBD1. Input material: naive CD4+ T cells sorted from blood. The sample's subset: CD45RA+ positively selected. CDR3 in DNA: TGCGCCAGCAGCACAGGGGACGGCGCAGGGACCCAGTACTTC. Its translation: CASSTGDGAGTQYF.